This T cell receptor (beta chain) is from a study of blood T cell repertoires in COVID-19. The table came from immunoSEQ multiplex PCR; TCRdb's copy has only in-frame clones and leaves some out. The repertoire holds some 220,000 clones, with about nine tenths as singletons. The V gene end was trimmed by 2 bases and the J gene end by 0 bases; junction bases not matched to a gene: 4. Germline CDR1 is SGHDT and CDR2 is YYEEEE. This CDR3 region has 15 residues. The TCR sequence derives from a woman in her thirties who had recovered from COVID-19. V is TRBV5-6 and J is TRBJ1-1; 7 bases are a match to TRBD1. Input material: PBMCs or T cells enriched from blood (not recorded which). CDR3 in amino acids: CASSFLTGLNTEAFF. The CDR3 region has the DNA TGTGCCAGCAGCTTCCTGACAGGGCTGAACACTGAAGCTTTCTTT.